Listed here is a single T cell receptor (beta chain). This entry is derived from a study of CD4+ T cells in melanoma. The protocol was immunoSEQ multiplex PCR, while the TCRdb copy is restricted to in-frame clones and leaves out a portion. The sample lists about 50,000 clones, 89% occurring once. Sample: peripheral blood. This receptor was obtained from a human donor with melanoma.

The CDR3 reads CASRGDREAFF. CDR3 in DNA: TGTGCCAGCAGGGGGGACAGGGAAGCTTTCTTT. The chain joins TRBV6-6 to TRBJ1-1, with TRBD1 matching over 8 bases. CDR3 length: 11 residues. Germline lookup yields CDR1 MNHNY and CDR2 SVGAGI (reference sequence). The V gene end was trimmed by 6 bases and the J gene end by 8 bases; junction bases not matched to a gene: 2.